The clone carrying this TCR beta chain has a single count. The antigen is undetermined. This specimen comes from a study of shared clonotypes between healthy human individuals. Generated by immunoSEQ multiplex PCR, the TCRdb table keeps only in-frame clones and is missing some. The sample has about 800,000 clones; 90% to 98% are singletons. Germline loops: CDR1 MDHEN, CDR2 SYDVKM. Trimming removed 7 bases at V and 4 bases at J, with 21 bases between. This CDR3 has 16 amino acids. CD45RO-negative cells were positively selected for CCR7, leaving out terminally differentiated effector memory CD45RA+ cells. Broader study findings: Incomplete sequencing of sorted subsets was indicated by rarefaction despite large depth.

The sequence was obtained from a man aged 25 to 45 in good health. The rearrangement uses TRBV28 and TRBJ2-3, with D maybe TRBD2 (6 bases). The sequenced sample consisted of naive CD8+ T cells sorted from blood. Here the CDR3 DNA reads TGTGCCAGCACCAGCACCGGGGGAGTTGGGTCAGATACGCAGTATTTT. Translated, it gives CASTSTGGVGSDTQYF.